The next 28 T cell receptor beta chains were all read from a single sample in a study of blood T cell dynamics during melanoma immunotherapy. Time point noted: week 3, after first cycle of checkpoint inhibitor. Sequenced by immunoSEQ multiplex PCR; TCRdb stores in-frame clones only, minus some. The profile covers 25,000 to 30,000 clones, with roughly 84% appearing a single time and around a tenth taken by the ten largest. This material consisted of blood, taken from a patient treated with checkpoint blockade. These receptor sequences come from a human donor with melanoma.

This clone was found a few times. J is TRBJ2-4 and V is TRBV4-2; D is undetermined. This CDR3 contains 15 residues. The ends were cut back, 0 bases at V and 6 bases at J, with 12 bases in the middle. Germline CDR1 LGHNA, CDR2 YNFKEQ. CDR3 in DNA: TGTGCCAGCAGCCAAGAGAGGAGTGTGAGAAACATTCAGTACTTC. Amino acid sequence: CASSQERSVRNIQYF.

The V gene is TRBV5-1, the J gene TRBJ2-4; the D gene is possibly TRBD1 (5 bases). Germline CDR1 is SGHRS and CDR2 is YFSETQ. V was clipped by 0 bases and J by 8 bases, with 18 bases between them. The CDR3 is made up of 16 amino acids. The CDR3 spells CASSLALGQGTDIQYF. The CDR3, as DNA: TGCGCCAGCAGCTTGGCCTTAGGCCAGGGAACCGACATTCAGTACTTC.

The chain uses TRBV28 and TRBJ1-2; 7 bases are shared with TRBD1. The CDR3 covers 13 residues. Germline V gives CDR1 MDHEN, CDR2 SYDVKM. V lost 6 bases and J lost 4; bases outside the gene matches: 5. DNA of the CDR3: TGTGCCAGCAGGGGGGACAGTTCCTATGGCTACACCTTC. Translated: CASRGDSSYGYTF.

This clone has just one count. The genes are TRBV4-1 and TRBJ1-2; tentatively, D is TRBD1 (5 bases). The V end was cut by 1 base, the J end by 0 bases, with 12 bases between. Germline CDR1 is MGHRA and CDR2 is YSYEKL. The CDR3 has 16 amino acids. CDR3 DNA: TGCGCCAGCAGCCAAGCACAGGCGACAGCTAACTATGGCTACACCTTC. It specifies CASSQAQATANYGYTF.

The genes are TRBV10-3 and TRBJ2-7; D perhaps matches TRBD1 (6 bases). The germline V and J ends were trimmed by 7 bases and 4 bases, with 14 bases remaining between them. Germline lookup yields CDR1 ENHRY and CDR2 SYGVKD. CDR3 size: 13 residues. CDR3 coding DNA: TGTGCCATCAAACGGGACATTTTGTACGAGCAGTACTTC. This sequence encodes CAIKRDILYEQYF.

As regards this clone: The junction shows a germline mismatch at one end, possibly a read error. The chain employs TRBV9 and TRBJ2-7; 12 bases are shared with TRBD1. CDR3 size: 14 residues. Germline V gene sequence: CDR1 SGDLS, CDR2 YYNGEE. CDR3 residues: CASSALPGQGAIIF. CDR3 DNA sequence: TGTGCCAGCAGCGCCCTCCCGGGACAGGGGGCCATAATTTTC.

This rearrangement joins TRBV5-1 to TRBJ2-1; the D gene is possibly TRBD2 (5 bases). CDR3 size: 12 residues. The V gene lost 0 bases and the J gene lost 8 bases, with 6 bases spanning the gap. CDR1 is SGHRS and CDR2 is YFSETQ in the germline V gene. CDR3 loop: CASSLGADEQFF. The CDR3 DNA is TGCGCCAGCAGCTTGGGAGCGGATGAGCAGTTCTTC. The full variable domain, in which reference TRBV5-1 and TRBJ2-1 provide the parts outside the CDR3, is KAGVTQTPRYLIKTRGQQVTLSCSPISGHRSVSWYQQTPGQGLQFLFEYFSETQRNKGNFPGRFSGRQFSNSRSEMNVSTLELGDSALYLCASSLGADEQFFGPGTRLTVL.

This chain joins TRBV19 and TRBJ1-1, with 7 bases identical to TRBD1. V lost 3 bases, J lost 7 bases, and 8 bases stayed unmatched. The CDR3 consists of 14 residues. Germline CDR1 reads LNHDA; CDR2 reads SQIVND (reference sequence). The CDR3 DNA is TGTGCCAGTAGTATCAAGGGGGCCGGGGATGAAGCTTTCTTT. Its translation is CASSIKGAGDEAFF.

The genes are TRBV7-6 and TRBJ1-1; D is perhaps TRBD1 (5 bases). CDR1 SGHVS and CDR2 FNYEAQ come from the germline V gene. This CDR3 has 17 residues. The V gene lost 1 base and the J gene lost 0 bases, with 15 bases spanning the gap. The CDR3 DNA follows: TGTGCCAGCAGCTTAGAGGCAGGGCAAGGAGTGAACACTGAAGCTTTCTTT. Translating gives CASSLEAGQGVNTEAFF.

The chain carries TRBV5-4 and TRBJ2-2; 8 bases map to TRBD1. The trim removed 4 bases at V and 0 bases at J, leaving 11 bases unmatched. Germline CDR1 and CDR2: SGHNT and YYREEE (reference sequence). This CDR3 is 18 amino acids long. The CDR3 DNA reads as TGTGCCAGCAGCGGAACCGGGACAGGCGGCCCGAACACCGGGGAGCTGTTTTTT. Its protein is CASSGTGTGGPNTGELFF.

The chain joins TRBV6-5 to TRBJ1-1; a possible D gene is TRBD1 (6 bases). The germline V gene has CDR1 MNHEY and CDR2 SVGAGI. CDR3 length equals 15 residues. The ends were cut back, 7 bases at V and 2 bases at J, with 17 bases in the middle. CDR3 region: CASKGGAGTNTEAFF. The DNA for the CDR3 is TGTGCCAGCAAGGGGGGGGCAGGTACCAACACTGAAGCTTTCTTT.

V and J are TRBV2 and TRBJ2-1, with a tentative D call TRBD1 (5 bases). Germline CDR1 reads SNHLY; CDR2 reads FYNNEI. The V and J ends lost 3 bases and 2 bases respectively, with 8 bases between them. There are 14 residues in the CDR3. The CDR3 is CASSEGQTYNEQFF. The CDR3 coding sequence is TGTGCCAGCAGTGAGGGGCAGACCTACAATGAGCAGTTCTTC.

This clone occurred once. The V gene is TRBV4-3, the J gene TRBJ2-7; D is possibly TRBD2 (6 bases). Germline V gene data show CDR1 as LGHNA and CDR2 as YSLEER. V was pared by 0 bases and J by 2 bases, with 14 bases between. The CDR3 has 16 amino acids. The CDR3 bases are TGCGCCAGCAGCCAAGATTCTGGCTTAGCGGCCTACGAGCAGTACTTC. Translating gives CASSQDSGLAAYEQYF.

The rearrangement joins TRBV9 to TRBJ1-4; D may be TRBD1 (5 bases). The V end was cut by 0 bases, the J end by 2 bases, with 8 bases between. Germline CDR1 and CDR2: SGDLS and YYNGEE. The CDR3 has 15 amino acids. CDR3 nucleotides: TGTGCCAGCAGCGTAGGGGGGGTCACTAATGAAAAACTGTTTTTT. The encoded protein is CASSVGGVTNEKLFF.

The chain recombines TRBV19 with TRBJ2-5, with D possibly being TRBD1 (6 bases). Trimming removed 6 bases from V and 4 bases from J, with 15 bases in between. The CDR3 contains 14 residues. Per germline, CDR1 LNHDA and CDR2 SQIVND (reference sequence). The chain's CDR3 is CASRSRGSRETQYF. DNA of the CDR3: TGTGCCAGTAGATCCAGGGGTAGTAGAGAGACCCAGTACTTC.

The chain has TRBV6-5 and TRBJ1-4; D is uncertain. Trimming removed 0 bases from V and 7 bases from J, with 6 bases in between. The CDR3 spans 13 residues. Looked up from germline, CDR1 is MNHEY and CDR2 is SVGAGI. As DNA, the CDR3 is TGTGCCAGCAGTTACTCCGGGGTTGAAAAACTGTTTTTT. Amino acid sequence: CASSYSGVEKLFF.

This sequence joins TRBV9 and TRBJ1-1, with D perhaps TRBD1 (6 bases). The CDR3 covers 14 residues. Germline V lookup: CDR1 SGDLS, CDR2 YYNGEE. Trimming took off 5 bases at V and 4 bases at J, with 15 bases between the two ends. The CDR3 loop is CASRQGTLGTEAFF. Written as DNA, the CDR3 is TGTGCCAGCAGACAGGGAACTCTTGGCACTGAAGCTTTCTTT.

The chain uses TRBV5-6 and TRBJ2-1; tentative D call: TRBD1 (6 bases). This CDR3 comprises 12 residues. The V and J ends lost 2 bases and 7 bases respectively, with 7 bases between them. Germline V gene sequence: CDR1 SGHDT, CDR2 YYEEEE. The CDR3 bases are TGTGCCAGCAGCTTTAGGGGGAATGAGCAGTTCTTC. This sequence encodes CASSFRGNEQFF.

The V call is TRBV27, the J call TRBJ1-2; 9 nucleotides align to TRBD1. After removal of 5 bases from V and 9 bases from J, the junction contained 7 bases not matched to a gene. The germline CDR1 and CDR2 sequences are MNHEY and SMNVEV (reference sequence). There are 13 residues in the CDR3. CDR3 loop: CASSSMGQGRYTF. CDR3 nucleotide sequence: TGTGCCAGCAGTAGCATGGGACAGGGTCGCTACACCTTC.

The gene calls are TRBV29-1 and TRBJ2-2; D is ambiguous. Trimming pared 4 bases from V and 3 bases from J, leaving 12 bases between. The germline gives CDR1 SQVTM, CDR2 ANQGSEA. CDR3 size: 14 residues. The CDR3 loop is CSVAVGSDTGELFF. DNA for the CDR3: TGCAGCGTTGCGGTGGGTTCGGACACCGGGGAGCTGTTTTTT.

The rearrangement links TRBV28 to TRBJ1-1; D is unclear. The CDR3 covers 15 residues. Trimming pared 6 bases from V and 2 bases from J, leaving 16 bases between. Germline-derived CDR1 and CDR2 are MDHEN and SYDVKM. The CDR3 spells CASSTHTGPNTEAFF. The CDR3 DNA is TGTGCCAGCAGCACCCACACGGGCCCCAACACTGAAGCTTTCTTT.

This clone was counted only a few times. The junction differs from germline at one of its ends, possibly a read error. CDR3 bases: TGTGCCAGCAGTTTATTCTCCGGACAACTGGTCTTC. It codes for CASSLFSGQLVF. The chain couples TRBV27 to TRBJ2-1; perhaps TRBD1 as D (5 bases). There are 12 residues in the CDR3. Germline assignment: CDR1 MNHEY and CDR2 SMNVEV (reference sequence).

This chain joins TRBV28 and TRBJ1-5; no clear D gene. CDR3 length equals 13 residues. Germline CDR1 MDHEN, CDR2 SYDVKM. With 3 bases removed from V and 7 bases from J, the gap between germline ends came to 10 bases. The CDR3 here is CASSFRAAQPQHF. CDR3 coding DNA: TGTGCCAGCAGTTTTCGGGCAGCACAGCCCCAGCATTTT.

The gene calls are TRBV30 and TRBJ1-4, with D maybe TRBD1 (6 bases). CDR1 and CDR2 (germline): GTSNPN, SVGIG (reference sequence). V was clipped by 6 bases and J by 5 bases, with 25 bases between them. This CDR3 is 17 amino acids long. The chain's CDR3 is CACHYAWGARGNEKLFF. The DNA of the CDR3 is TGTGCCTGTCATTACGCCTGGGGGGCGCGGGGCAATGAAAAACTGTTTTTT. The full variable domain, its missing parts supplied by reference TRBV30 and TRBJ1-4, is SQTIHQWPATLVQPVGSPLSLECTVEGTSNPNLYWYRQAAGRGLQLLFYSVGIGQISSEVPQNLSASRPQDRQFILSSKKLLLSDSGFYLCACHYAWGARGNEKLFFGSGTQLSVL.

The table lists this clone with a count of one. The chain carries TRBV7-8 and TRBJ1-1; 9 bases line up with TRBD1. Germline assignment: CDR1 SGHVS and CDR2 FQNEAQ. The CDR3 length is 15 residues. J lost 2 bases, V lost 3 bases, and 4 bases had no gene match. The CDR3 loop reads CASSLGTGPNTEAFF. The DNA of the CDR3 is TGTGCCAGCAGCTTGGGGACAGGGCCTAACACTGAAGCTTTCTTT.

The V call is TRBV5-1, the J call TRBJ1-6, with 7 bases matching TRBD1. In germline, CDR1 is SGHRS, CDR2 YFSETQ. Trimming took 2 bases from V and 9 from J; bases not matched to a gene: 5. This CDR3 has 14 residues. The CDR3 is CASSFDREGSPLHF. The DNA for the CDR3 is TGCGCCAGCAGCTTTGACAGGGAGGGTTCACCCCTCCACTTT.

The genes are TRBV5-1 and TRBJ1-5, with D possibly matching TRBD1 (6 bases). The CDR3 covers 14 residues. V shed 0 bases and J shed 7 bases, with 11 bases lying between them. The germline V gene has CDR1 SGHRS and CDR2 YFSETQ. The CDR3 DNA is TGCGCCAGCAGCTTGGATGGGGGCCGCCAGCCCCAGCATTTT. Its translation is CASSLDGGRQPQHF.

The chain carries TRBV28 and TRBJ1-6, with unresolved D. V was cut by 3 bases and J by 6 bases, with 15 bases left in between. CDR3 length: 16 residues. CDR1 and CDR2 from the germline V gene are MDHEN and SYDVKM. The CDR3 bases are TGTGCCAGCAGTTTTGGTGGGGAAGTGGGTAATTCACCCCTCCACTTT. Protein sequence: CASSFGGEVGNSPLHF.